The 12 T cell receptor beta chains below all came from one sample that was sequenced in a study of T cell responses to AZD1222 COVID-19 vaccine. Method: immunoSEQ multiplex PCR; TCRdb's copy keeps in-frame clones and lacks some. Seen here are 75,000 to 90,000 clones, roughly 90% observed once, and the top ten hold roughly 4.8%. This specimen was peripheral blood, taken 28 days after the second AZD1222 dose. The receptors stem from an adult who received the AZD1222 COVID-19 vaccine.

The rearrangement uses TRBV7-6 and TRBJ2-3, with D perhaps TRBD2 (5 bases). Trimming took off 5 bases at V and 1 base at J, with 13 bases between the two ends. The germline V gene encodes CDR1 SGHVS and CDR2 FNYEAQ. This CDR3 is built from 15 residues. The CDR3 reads CASSPWSSGTDTQYF. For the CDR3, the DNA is TGTGCCAGCAGCCCCTGGAGTAGCGGCACAGATACGCAGTATTTT. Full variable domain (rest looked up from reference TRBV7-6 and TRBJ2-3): GAGVSQSPRYKVTKRGQDVALRCDPISGHVSLYWYRQALGQGPEFLTYFNYEAQQDKSGLPNDRFSAERPEGSISTLTIQRTEQRDSAMYRCASSPWSSGTDTQYFGPGTRLTVL.

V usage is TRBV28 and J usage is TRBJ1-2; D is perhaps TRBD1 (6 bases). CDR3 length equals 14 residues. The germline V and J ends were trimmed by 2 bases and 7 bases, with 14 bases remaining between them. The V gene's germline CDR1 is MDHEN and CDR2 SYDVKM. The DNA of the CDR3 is TGTGCCAGCAGTTTAGCAGGGGAGGGAGGTGGCTACACCTTC. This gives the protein CASSLAGEGGGYTF.

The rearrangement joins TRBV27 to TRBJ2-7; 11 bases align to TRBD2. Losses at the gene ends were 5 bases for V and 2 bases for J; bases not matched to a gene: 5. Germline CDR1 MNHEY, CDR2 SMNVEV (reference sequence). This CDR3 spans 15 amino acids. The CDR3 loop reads CASSATSGIPYEQYF. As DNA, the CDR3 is TGTGCCAGCAGTGCGACTAGCGGGATTCCCTACGAGCAGTACTTC.

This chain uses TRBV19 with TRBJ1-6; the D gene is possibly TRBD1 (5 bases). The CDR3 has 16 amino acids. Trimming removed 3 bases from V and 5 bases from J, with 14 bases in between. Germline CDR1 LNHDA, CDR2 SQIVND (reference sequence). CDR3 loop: CASSMRRGRNNSPLHF. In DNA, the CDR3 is TGTGCCAGTAGTATGAGGAGGGGTCGGAATAATTCACCCCTCCACTTT.

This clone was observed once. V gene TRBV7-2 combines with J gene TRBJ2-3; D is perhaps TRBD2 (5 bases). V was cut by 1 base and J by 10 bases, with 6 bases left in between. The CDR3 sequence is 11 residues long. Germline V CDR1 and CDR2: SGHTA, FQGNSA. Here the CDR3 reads CASSLEGAQYF. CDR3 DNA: TGTGCCAGCAGCTTAGAGGGAGCGCAGTATTTT.

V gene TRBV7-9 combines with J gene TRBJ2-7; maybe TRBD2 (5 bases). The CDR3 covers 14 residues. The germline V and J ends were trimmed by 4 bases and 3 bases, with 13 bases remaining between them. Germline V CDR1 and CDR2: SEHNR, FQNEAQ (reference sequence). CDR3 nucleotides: TGTGCCAGCAGCTCCGATGGGAGAGTCTACGAGCAGTACTTC. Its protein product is CASSSDGRVYEQYF.

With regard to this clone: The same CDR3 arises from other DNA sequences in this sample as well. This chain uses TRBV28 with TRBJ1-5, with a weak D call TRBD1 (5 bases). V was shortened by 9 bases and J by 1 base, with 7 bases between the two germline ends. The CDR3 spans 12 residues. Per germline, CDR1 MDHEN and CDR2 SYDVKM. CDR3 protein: CASRGSNQPQHF. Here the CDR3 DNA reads TGTGCCAGTAGGGGAAGCAATCAGCCCCAGCATTTT.

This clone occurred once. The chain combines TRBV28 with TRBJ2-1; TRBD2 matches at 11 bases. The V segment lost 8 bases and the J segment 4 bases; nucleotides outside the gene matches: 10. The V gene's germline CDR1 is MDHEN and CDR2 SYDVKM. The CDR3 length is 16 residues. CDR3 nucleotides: TGTGCCAGCTCCCGAGAGGGACTAGCGGTATACAATGAGCAGTTCTTC. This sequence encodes CASSREGLAVYNEQFF.

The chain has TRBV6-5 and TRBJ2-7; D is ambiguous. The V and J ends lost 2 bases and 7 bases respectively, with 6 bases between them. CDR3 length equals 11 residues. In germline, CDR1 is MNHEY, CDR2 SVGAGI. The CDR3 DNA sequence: TGTGCCAGCAGTTACCTCGCGGAGCAGTACTTC. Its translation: CASSYLAEQYF.

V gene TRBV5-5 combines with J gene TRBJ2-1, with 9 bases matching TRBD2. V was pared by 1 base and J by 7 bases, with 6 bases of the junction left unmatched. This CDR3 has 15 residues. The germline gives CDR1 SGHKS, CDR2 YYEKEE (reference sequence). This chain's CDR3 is CASSLRVAGVNEQFF. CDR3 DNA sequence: TGTGCCAGCAGCTTGAGGGTAGCGGGAGTTAATGAGCAGTTCTTC.

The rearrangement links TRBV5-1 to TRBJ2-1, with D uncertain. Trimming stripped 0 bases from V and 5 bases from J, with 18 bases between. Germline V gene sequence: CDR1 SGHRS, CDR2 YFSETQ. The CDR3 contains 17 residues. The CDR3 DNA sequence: TGCGCCAGCAGCTTGGTTATGGCGCTCCTAGTCAACAATGAGCAGTTCTTC. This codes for CASSLVMALLVNNEQFF.

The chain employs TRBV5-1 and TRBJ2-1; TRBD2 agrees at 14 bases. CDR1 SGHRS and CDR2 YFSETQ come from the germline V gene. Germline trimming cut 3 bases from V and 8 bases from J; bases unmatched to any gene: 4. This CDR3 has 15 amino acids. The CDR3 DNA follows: TGCGCCAGCAGCTCGACTAGCGGGAGGGCCTATGAGCAGTTCTTC. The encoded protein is CASSSTSGRAYEQFF.